These 13 T cell receptor beta chains share one sample of origin, sequenced in a study of cytomegalovirus exposure and HLA in healthy donors. Profiling relied on immunoSEQ multiplex PCR, and the TCRdb table lists in-frame clones only, not all of them. The data hold about 160,000 clones, with around four fifths observed a single time. Sequencing was done on a sample of PBMCs. The receptor set was obtained from a man younger than 40 in good health and CMV-seropositive.

This sequence joins TRBV6-1 and TRBJ2-7; TRBD2 matches 8 bases. The CDR3 sequence is 14 residues long. The V gene's germline CDR1 is MNHNS and CDR2 SASEGT. V lost 6 bases, J lost 6 bases, and 10 bases stayed unmatched. The CDR3 coding sequence is TGTGCCAGCAGCTTTAACGGGGGGGACGGCGAGCAGTACTTC. Protein product: CASSFNGGDGEQYF.

The V and J genes are TRBV7-2 and TRBJ2-5; 10 nucleotides line up with TRBD2. The CDR3 runs to 13 residues. After removal of 2 bases from V and 13 bases from J, the junction contained 7 bases not matched to a gene. Germline loops: CDR1 SGHTA, CDR2 FQGNSA. CDR3 region: CASSLNQRGGGYF. CDR3 coding DNA: TGTGCCAGCAGCTTAAACCAGCGGGGGGGCGGGTACTTC.

V usage is TRBV7-6 and J usage is TRBJ2-5; tentatively, D is TRBD1 (6 bases). The CDR3 has 13 amino acids. Germline loops: CDR1 SGHVS, CDR2 FNYEAQ. The germline V and J ends were trimmed by 1 base and 3 bases, with 6 bases remaining between them. CDR3 region: CASSLGTEETQYF. CDR3 DNA: TGTGCCAGCAGCTTAGGGACAGAAGAGACCCAGTACTTC.

This clone was seen just once. The chain has TRBV7-9 and TRBJ2-7, with D tentatively TRBD2 (6 bases). Germline values: CDR1 SEHNR, CDR2 FQNEAQ (reference sequence). The CDR3 has 15 amino acids. The germline V and J ends were trimmed by 5 bases and 0 bases, with 14 bases remaining between them. In nucleotides, the CDR3 is TGTGCCAGCAGCCGAGCGGGTTCCAGCTCCTACGAGCAGTACTTC. As protein: CASSRAGSSSYEQYF. The full variable domain, with the rest looked up from reference TRBV7-9 and TRBJ2-7, is DTGVSQNPRHKITKRGQNVTFRCDPISEHNRLYWYRQTLGQGPEFLTYFQNEAQLEKSRLLSDRFSAERPKGSFSTLEIQRTEQGDSAMYLCASSRAGSSSYEQYFGPGTRLTVT.

The chain has TRBV14 and TRBJ1-1, with a tentative D call TRBD1 (6 bases). Germline CDR1 and CDR2: SGHDN and FVKESK. This CDR3 is built from 13 residues. V was trimmed by 3 bases and J by 6 bases, leaving 11 bases between them. This CDR3 is CASSQIRGPEAFF. In DNA form, the CDR3 reads TGTGCCAGCAGCCAGATCAGGGGACCTGAAGCTTTCTTT.

This chain uses TRBV5-4 with TRBJ2-7; 10 nucleotides agree with TRBD1. The CDR3 runs to 12 residues. The V and J ends lost 4 bases and 6 bases, in that order; junction bases with no gene match: 1. The germline V gene has CDR1 SGHNT and CDR2 YYREEE (reference sequence). CDR3 amino acids: CASSRTGGEQYF. The CDR3, as DNA: TGTGCCAGCAGCAGGACAGGGGGCGAGCAGTACTTC.

The chain carries TRBV6-5 and TRBJ1-2, with D unresolved. V was clipped by 2 bases and J by 5 bases, with 12 bases between them. Germline V lookup: CDR1 MNHEY, CDR2 SVGAGI. The CDR3 has 14 amino acids. CDR3 sequence: CASSYDSVTYGYTF. DNA of the CDR3: TGTGCCAGCAGTTACGATTCGGTAACTTATGGCTACACCTTC.

The rearrangement links TRBV11-2 to TRBJ2-1; a possible D gene is TRBD1 (7 bases). Germline V gene data show CDR1 as SGHAT and CDR2 as FQNNGV. The CDR3 consists of 13 residues. Trimming took off 6 bases at V and 6 bases at J, with 12 bases between the two ends. CDR3 sequence: CASREGAGNEQFF. CDR3 sequence (DNA): TGTGCCAGCAGGGAGGGGGCAGGCAATGAGCAGTTCTTC. Drawing the rest from reference TRBV11-2 and TRBJ2-1, the complete variable domain is EAGVAQSPRYKIIEKRQSVAFWCNPISGHATLYWYQQILGQGPKLLIQFQNNGVVDDSQLPKDRFSAERLKGVDSTLKIQPAKLEDSAVYLCASREGAGNEQFFGPGTRLTVL.

The gene calls are TRBV10-1 and TRBJ2-7, with TRBD2 matching over 9 bases. This CDR3 has 14 amino acids. The germline V gene has CDR1 WNHNN and CDR2 SYGVQD (reference sequence). Trimming took 5 bases from V and 2 from J; bases not matched to a gene: 4. The CDR3 region is CASSHGLATYEQYF. CDR3 sequence (DNA): TGCGCCAGCAGTCATGGACTAGCGACCTACGAGCAGTACTTC.

This sequence joins TRBV11-2 and TRBJ2-3; TRBD1 is a possible D gene (5 bases). Germline lookup yields CDR1 SGHAT and CDR2 FQNNGV. CDR3 size: 14 residues. Trimming removed 2 bases at V and 2 bases at J, with 8 bases between. The CDR3 loop is CASSLQGSTDTQYF. The CDR3 DNA reads as TGTGCCAGCAGCTTACAGGGATCCACAGATACGCAGTATTTT.

V usage is TRBV18 and J usage is TRBJ1-1; no clear D gene. The CDR3 spans 12 residues. Germline-derived CDR1 and CDR2 are KGHSH and LQKENI. V was cut by 5 bases and J by 7 bases, with 11 bases left in between. As DNA, the CDR3 is TGTGCCAGCTCAGGAGTTTTTGGTGAAGCTTTCTTT. It specifies CASSGVFGEAFF.

The V and J genes are TRBV7-3 and TRBJ2-3, with 9 bases identical to TRBD2. In germline, CDR1 is SGHTA, CDR2 FQGTGA. CDR3 length equals 15 residues. V was clipped by 2 bases and J by 1 base; unmatched bases: 1. The CDR3 coding sequence is TGTGCCAGCAGCTTAGGCGGGGGGGGCACAGATACGCAGTATTTT. It is translated as CASSLGGGGTDTQYF.

This clone was observed a handful of times. The gene calls are TRBV30 and TRBJ1-1, with D maybe TRBD1 (5 bases). Trimming removed 4 bases from V and 0 bases from J, with 12 bases in between. The CDR3 loop spans 14 amino acids. In germline, CDR1 is GTSNPN, CDR2 SVGIG (reference sequence). CDR3 sequence (DNA): TGTGCCTGGACGGGGGTGGGGATGAACACTGAAGCTTTCTTT. It encodes CAWTGVGMNTEAFF.